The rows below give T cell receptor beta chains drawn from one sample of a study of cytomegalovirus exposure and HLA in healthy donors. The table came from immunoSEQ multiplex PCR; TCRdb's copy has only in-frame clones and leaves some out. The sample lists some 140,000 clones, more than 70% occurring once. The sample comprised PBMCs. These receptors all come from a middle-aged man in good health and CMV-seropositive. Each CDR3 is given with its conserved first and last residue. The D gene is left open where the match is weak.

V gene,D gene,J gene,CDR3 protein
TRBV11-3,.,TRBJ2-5,CASSTGQPQETQYF
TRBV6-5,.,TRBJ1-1,CASSLGGRGGAFF
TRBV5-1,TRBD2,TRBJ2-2,CASSLVASGFGAGELFF
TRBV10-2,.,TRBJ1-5,CASSEHGGNQPQHF
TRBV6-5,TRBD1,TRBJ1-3,CASRGDRSSGNTIYF
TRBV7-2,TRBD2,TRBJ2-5,CASSLGSGGVGQETQYF
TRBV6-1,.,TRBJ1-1,CASSRENTEAFF
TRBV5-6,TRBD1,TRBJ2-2,CASSLGFLGQGVGELFF
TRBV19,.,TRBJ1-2,CASSRTQGYDYGYTF
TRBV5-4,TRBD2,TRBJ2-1,CASRQKQTSGRGHEQFF
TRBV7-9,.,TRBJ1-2,CASSPVDRFYGYTF
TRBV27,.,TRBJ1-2,CASSPAGMVRLYGYTF
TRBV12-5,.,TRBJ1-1,CASTPGGAGNTEAFF
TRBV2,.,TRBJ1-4,CASSDGGANEKLFF
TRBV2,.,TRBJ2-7,CASSEQQGTEQYF
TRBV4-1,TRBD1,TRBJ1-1,CASSQDPRGTGGVGNEAFF
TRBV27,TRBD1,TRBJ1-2,CASSPPGQGELGYGYTF
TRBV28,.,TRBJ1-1,CASRLSDRSPVAFF
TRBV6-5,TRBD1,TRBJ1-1,CASSPNRGRTEAFF
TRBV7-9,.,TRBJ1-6,CASSLGPTYNSPLHF
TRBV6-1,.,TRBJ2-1,CASRHGGVQFF
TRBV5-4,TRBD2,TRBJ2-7,CASSLGAGVYEQYF
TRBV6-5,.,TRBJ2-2,CASRASDSSTGELFF
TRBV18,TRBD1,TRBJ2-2,CASSLLPGQGLTGELFF
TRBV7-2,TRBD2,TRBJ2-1,CASSSLAGSYNEQFF
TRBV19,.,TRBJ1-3,CASSVGSWSSGNTIYF